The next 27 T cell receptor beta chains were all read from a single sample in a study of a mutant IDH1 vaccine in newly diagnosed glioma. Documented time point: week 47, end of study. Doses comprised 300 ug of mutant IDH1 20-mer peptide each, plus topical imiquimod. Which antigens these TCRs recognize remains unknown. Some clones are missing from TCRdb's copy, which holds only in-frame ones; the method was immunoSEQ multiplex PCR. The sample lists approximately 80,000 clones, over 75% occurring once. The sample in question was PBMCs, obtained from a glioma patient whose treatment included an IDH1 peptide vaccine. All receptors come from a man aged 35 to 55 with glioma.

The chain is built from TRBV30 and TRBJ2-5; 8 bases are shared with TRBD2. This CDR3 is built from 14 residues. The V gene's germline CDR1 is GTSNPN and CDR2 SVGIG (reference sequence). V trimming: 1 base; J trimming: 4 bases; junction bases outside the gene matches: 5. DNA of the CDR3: TGTGCCTGGAGTGCCGGGGGGGCCTTAGAGACCCAGTACTTC. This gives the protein CAWSAGGALETQYF.

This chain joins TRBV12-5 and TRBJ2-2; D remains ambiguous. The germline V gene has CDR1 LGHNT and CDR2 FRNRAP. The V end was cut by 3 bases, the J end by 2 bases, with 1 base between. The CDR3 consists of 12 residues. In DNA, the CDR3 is TGTGCTAGTGGTTTCAACACCGGGGAGCTGTTTTTT. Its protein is CASGFNTGELFF.

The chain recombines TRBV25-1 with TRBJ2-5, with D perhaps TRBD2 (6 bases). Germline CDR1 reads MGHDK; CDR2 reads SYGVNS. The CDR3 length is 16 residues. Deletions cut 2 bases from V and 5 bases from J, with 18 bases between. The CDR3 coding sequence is TGTGCCAGCAGTGAAGGAACGGGAGTAGGTGCGGAGACCCAGTACTTC. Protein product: CASSEGTGVGAETQYF.

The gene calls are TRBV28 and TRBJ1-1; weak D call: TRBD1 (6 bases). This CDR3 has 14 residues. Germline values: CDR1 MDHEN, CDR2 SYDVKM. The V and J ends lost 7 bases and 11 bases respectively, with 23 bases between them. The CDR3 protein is CASTLMAGARVAFF. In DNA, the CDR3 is TGTGCCAGCACCCTTATGGCAGGGGCGCGGGTGGCTTTCTTT.

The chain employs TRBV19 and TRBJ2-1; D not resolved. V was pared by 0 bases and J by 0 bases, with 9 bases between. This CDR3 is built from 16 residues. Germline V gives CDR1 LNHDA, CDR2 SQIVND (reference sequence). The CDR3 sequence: CASSIDVADSYNEQFF. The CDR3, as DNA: TGTGCCAGTAGTATAGATGTAGCCGACTCCTACAATGAGCAGTTCTTC.

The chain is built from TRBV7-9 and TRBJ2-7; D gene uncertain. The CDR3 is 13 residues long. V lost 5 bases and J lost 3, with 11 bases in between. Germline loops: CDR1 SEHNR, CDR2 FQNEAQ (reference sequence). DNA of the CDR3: TGTGCCAGCAGCGCCGGGTTGGGCTACGAGCAGTACTTC. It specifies CASSAGLGYEQYF.

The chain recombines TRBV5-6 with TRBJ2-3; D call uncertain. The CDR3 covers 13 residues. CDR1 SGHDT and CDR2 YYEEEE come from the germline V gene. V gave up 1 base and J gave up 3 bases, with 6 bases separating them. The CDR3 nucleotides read TGTGCCAGCAGCTTGATTGGGACAGATACGCAGTATTTT. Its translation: CASSLIGTDTQYF.

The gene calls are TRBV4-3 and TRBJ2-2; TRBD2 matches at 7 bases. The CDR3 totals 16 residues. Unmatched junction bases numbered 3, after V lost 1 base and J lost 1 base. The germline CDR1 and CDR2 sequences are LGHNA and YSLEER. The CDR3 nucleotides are TGCGCCAGCAGCCAAGCTAGCGGTCTGAACACCGGGGAGCTGTTTTTT. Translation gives CASSQASGLNTGELFF.

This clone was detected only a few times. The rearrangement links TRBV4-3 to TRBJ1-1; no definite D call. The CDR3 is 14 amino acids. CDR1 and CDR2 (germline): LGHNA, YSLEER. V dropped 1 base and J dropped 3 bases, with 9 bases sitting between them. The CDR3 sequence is CASSQGGDYTEAFF. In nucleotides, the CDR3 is TGCGCCAGCAGCCAAGGCGGGGATTACACTGAAGCTTTCTTT.

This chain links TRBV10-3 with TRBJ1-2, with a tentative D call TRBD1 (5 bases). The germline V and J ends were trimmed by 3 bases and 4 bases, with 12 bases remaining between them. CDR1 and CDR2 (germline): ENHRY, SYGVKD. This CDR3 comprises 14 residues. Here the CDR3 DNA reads TGTGCCATCAGTGATAGCGGAGGGGCCTATGGCTACACCTTC. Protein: CAISDSGGAYGYTF.

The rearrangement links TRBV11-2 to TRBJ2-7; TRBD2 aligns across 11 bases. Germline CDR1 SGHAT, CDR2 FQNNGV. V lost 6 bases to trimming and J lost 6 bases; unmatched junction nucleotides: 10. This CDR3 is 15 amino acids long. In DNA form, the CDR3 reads TGTGCCAGCAGGAACCTAGCGGGGGGCCCCTCCGAGCAGTACTTC. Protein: CASRNLAGGPSEQYF. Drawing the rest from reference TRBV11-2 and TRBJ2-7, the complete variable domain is EAGVAQSPRYKIIEKRQSVAFWCNPISGHATLYWYQQILGQGPKLLIQFQNNGVVDDSQLPKDRFSAERLKGVDSTLKIQPAKLEDSAVYLCASRNLAGGPSEQYFGPGTRLTVT.

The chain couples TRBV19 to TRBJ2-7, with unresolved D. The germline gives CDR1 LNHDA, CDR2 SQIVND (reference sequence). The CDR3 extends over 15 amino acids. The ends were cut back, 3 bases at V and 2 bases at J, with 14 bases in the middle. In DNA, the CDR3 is TGTGCCAGTAGTATTACTTGGGATCCTGCCTACGAGCAGTACTTC. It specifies CASSITWDPAYEQYF.

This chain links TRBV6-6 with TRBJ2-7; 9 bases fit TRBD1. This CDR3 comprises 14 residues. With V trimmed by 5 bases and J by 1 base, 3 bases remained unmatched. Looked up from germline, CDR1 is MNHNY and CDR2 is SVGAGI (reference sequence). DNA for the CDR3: TGTGCCAGCAGTCGCGGGACAGGGTCCTACGAGCAGTACTTC. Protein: CASSRGTGSYEQYF.

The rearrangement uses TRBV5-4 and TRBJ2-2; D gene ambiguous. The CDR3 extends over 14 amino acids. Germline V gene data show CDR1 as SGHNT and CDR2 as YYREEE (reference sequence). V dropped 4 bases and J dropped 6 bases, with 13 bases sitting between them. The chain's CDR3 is CASSLRTGPGELFF. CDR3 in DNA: TGTGCCAGCAGCCTGAGGACGGGCCCCGGGGAGCTGTTTTTT.

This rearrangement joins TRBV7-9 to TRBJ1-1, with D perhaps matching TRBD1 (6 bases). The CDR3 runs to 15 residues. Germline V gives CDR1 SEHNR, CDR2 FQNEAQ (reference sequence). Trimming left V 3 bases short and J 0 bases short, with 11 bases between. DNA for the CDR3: TGTGCCAGCAGCTTCCCGGGACAAATGAACACTGAAGCTTTCTTT. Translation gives CASSFPGQMNTEAFF.

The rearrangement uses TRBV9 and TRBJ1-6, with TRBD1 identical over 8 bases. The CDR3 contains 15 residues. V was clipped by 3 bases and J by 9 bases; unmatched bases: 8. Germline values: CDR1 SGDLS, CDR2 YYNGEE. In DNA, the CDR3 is TGTGCCAGCAGCGACGGGACAGGCTCGGGTTCACCCCTCCACTTT. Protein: CASSDGTGSGSPLHF.

CDR3 sequence: CASSSSIYEQYF. CDR3 in DNA: TGTGCCAGCAGCTCTTCCATCTACGAGCAGTACTTC. This chain uses TRBV5-6 with TRBJ2-7; D not certain. Germline V lookup: CDR1 SGHDT, CDR2 YYEEEE. The CDR3 totals 12 residues. Trimming took 3 bases from V and 3 from J, leaving 7 bases between them.

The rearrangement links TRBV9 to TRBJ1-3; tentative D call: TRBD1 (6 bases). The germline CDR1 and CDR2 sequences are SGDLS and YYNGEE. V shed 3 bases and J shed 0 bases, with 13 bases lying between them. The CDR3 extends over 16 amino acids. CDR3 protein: CASSDLQGLSGNTIYF. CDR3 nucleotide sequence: TGTGCCAGCAGCGACCTACAGGGCCTCTCTGGAAACACCATATATTTT. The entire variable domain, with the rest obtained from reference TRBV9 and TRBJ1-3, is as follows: DSGVTQTPKHLITATGQRVTLRCSPRSGDLSVYWYQQSLDQGLQFLIQYYNGEERAKGNILERFSAQQFPDLHSELNLSSLELGDSALYFCASSDLQGLSGNTIYFGEGSWLTVV.

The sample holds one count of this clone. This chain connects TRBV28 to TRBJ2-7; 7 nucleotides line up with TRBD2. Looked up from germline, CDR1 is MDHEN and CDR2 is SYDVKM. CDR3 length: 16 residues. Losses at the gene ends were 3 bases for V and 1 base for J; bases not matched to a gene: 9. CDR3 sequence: CASSLGGAGESYEQYF. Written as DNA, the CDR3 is TGTGCCAGCAGTTTGGGAGGCGCGGGAGAATCCTACGAGCAGTACTTC.

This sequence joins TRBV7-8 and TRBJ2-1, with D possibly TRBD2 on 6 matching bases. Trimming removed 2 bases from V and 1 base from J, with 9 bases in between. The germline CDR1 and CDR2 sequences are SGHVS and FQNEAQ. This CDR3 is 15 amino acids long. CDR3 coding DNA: TGTGCCAGCAGCTTAAAGGAGGGTTCCTACAATGAGCAGTTCTTC. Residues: CASSLKEGSYNEQFF.

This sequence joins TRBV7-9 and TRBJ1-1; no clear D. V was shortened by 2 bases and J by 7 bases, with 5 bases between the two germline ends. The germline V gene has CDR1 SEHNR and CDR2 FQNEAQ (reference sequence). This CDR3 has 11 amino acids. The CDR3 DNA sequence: TGTGCCAGCAGCTTACAAGTTGAAGCTTTCTTT. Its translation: CASSLQVEAFF.

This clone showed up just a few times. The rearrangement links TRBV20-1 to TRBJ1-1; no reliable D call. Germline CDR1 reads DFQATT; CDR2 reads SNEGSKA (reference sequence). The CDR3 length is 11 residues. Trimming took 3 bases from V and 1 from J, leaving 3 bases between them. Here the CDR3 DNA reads TGCAGTGCTAGCAGGAACACTGAAGCTTTCTTT. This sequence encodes CSASRNTEAFF.

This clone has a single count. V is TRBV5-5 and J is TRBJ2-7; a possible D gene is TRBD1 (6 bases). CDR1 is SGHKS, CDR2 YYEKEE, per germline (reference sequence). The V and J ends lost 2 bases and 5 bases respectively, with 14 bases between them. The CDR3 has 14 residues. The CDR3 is CASSLEGVLDEQYF. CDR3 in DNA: TGTGCCAGCAGCTTAGAGGGGGTATTAGACGAGCAGTACTTC.

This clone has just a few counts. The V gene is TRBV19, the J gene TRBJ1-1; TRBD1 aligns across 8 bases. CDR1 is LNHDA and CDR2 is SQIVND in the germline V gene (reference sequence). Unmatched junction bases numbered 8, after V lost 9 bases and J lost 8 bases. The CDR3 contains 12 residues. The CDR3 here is CASSDRGWEAFF. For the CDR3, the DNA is TGTGCCAGCAGCGACAGGGGCTGGGAAGCTTTCTTT.

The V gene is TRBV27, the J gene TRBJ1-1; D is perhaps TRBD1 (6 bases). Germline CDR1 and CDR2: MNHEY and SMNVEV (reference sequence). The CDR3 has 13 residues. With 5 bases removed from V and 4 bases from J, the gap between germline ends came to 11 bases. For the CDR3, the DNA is TGTGCCAGCAGTCAATGGACAGCCACTGAAGCTTTCTTT. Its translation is CASSQWTATEAFF.

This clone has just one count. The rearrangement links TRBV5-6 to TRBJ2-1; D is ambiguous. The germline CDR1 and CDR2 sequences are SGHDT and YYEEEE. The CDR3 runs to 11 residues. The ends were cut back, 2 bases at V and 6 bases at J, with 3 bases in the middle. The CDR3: CASSFINEQFF. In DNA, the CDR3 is TGTGCCAGCAGCTTTATCAATGAGCAGTTCTTC.

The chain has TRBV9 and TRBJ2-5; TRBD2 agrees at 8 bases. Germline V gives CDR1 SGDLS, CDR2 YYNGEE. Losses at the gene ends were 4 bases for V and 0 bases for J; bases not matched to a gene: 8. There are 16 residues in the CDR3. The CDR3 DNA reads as TGTGCCAGCAGCTCCAGGACTAGCAGGTACCAAGAGACCCAGTACTTC. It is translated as CASSSRTSRYQETQYF.